The 27 T cell receptor beta chains given below trace back to one sample, sequenced in a study of T cell repertoires in cytomegalovirus infection. Their antigens are not known. Each CDR3 protein gets one entry after TCRdb re-called the reads with MiXCR. The sample consists of 750,000 to 950,000 distinct CDR3 sequences, about 27% of them appearing once. Sample: cultured CD8+ T cells from PBMCs, taken from culture after CMV antigen stimulation. The receptors here all came from a human donor in good health (CMV status not recorded). Some clones in this sample may be carry-over from other donors' samples.

A single count supports this clonotype. V and J are TRBV15 and TRBJ2-2; D remains ambiguous. Trimming took 5 bases from V and 5 from J, leaving 12 bases between them. The CDR3 runs to 14 residues. Germline V gene lookup returns CDR1 LNHNV and CDR2 YYDKDF (reference sequence). CDR3 bases: TGTGCCACCAGCCTACCCCCTAGTACCGGGGAGCTGTTTTTT. As protein: CATSLPPSTGELFF.

Many counts were recorded for this clonotype. The rearrangement uses TRBV7-9 and TRBJ1-1, with D maybe TRBD1 (6 bases). The CDR3 extends over 16 amino acids. Trimming shortened V by 0 bases and J by 0 bases, and 11 bases separated the two germline ends. Looked up from germline, CDR1 is SEHNR and CDR2 is FQNEAQ (reference sequence). The CDR3, as DNA: TGTGCCAGCAGCTTAGCCCCGGACAGAATGAACACTGAAGCTTTCTTT. Amino acids: CASSLAPDRMNTEAFF.

The chain uses TRBV27 and TRBJ2-7, with D perhaps TRBD1 or TRBD2 (5 bases each). The germline V gene encodes CDR1 MNHEY and CDR2 SMNVEV (reference sequence). V was pared by 5 bases and J by 3 bases, with 14 bases between. This CDR3 region has 14 residues. DNA of the CDR3: TGTGCCAGCAGTCCCCCGGGACGGATCTACGAGCAGTACTTC. Amino acid sequence: CASSPPGRIYEQYF.

This clonotype was seen a few times. The genes are TRBV12-3 or TRBV12-4 and TRBJ1-2; 9 bases line up with TRBD1. J was trimmed by 6 bases and V by 7 bases; bases with no gene match: 9. The CDR3 spans 14 residues. CDR3 DNA: TGTGCCAGCATCGACCGGGACAGGGAACATGGCTACACCTTC. Translation gives CASIDRDREHGYTF.

The table lists this clonotype with many counts. V gene TRBV7-6 combines with J gene TRBJ1-2; 7 bases align to TRBD1. The CDR3 is 16 residues long. After removal of 3 bases from V and 2 bases from J, the junction contained 9 bases not matched to a gene. Germline CDR1 is SGHVS and CDR2 is FNYEAQ. The DNA for the CDR3 is TGTGCCAGCAGCTTTATCCCAGCAGGGGGAAACTATGGCTACACCTTC. It is translated as CASSFIPAGGNYGYTF.

J is TRBJ1-4 and V is TRBV25-1; D gene uncertain. Germline values: CDR1 MGHDK, CDR2 SYGVNS. CDR3 length: 14 amino acids. V lost 2 bases, J lost 0 bases, and 4 bases lay in between. In DNA form, the CDR3 reads TGTGCCAGCAGTGAAGGGGCAACTAATGAAAAACTGTTTTTT. It is translated as CASSEGATNEKLFF.

This chain links TRBV19 with TRBJ1-1; TRBD1 matches at 8 bases. The CDR3 spans 11 residues. The trim removed 8 bases at V and 11 bases at J, leaving 7 bases unmatched. Germline V lookup: CDR1 LNHDA, CDR2 SQIVND (reference sequence). The CDR3 DNA reads TGTGCCAGTCTCCAGGGGGCTGGGGCTTTCTTT. Translating gives CASLQGAGAFF.

This clonotype appeared a single time. The chain combines TRBV3-1 with TRBJ2-1; D call uncertain. V shed 0 bases and J shed 6 bases, with 9 bases lying between them. The CDR3 is 14 amino acids. Germline assignment: CDR1 LGHDT and CDR2 YNNKEL (reference sequence). The CDR3 is CASSQDEQLNEQFF. CDR3 sequence (DNA): TGTGCCAGCAGCCAAGATGAACAGCTCAATGAGCAGTTCTTC.

This clonotype was picked up a small number of times. The gene calls are TRBV15 and TRBJ2-1; 10 bases line up with TRBD1. Germline values: CDR1 LNHNV, CDR2 YYDKDF (reference sequence). This CDR3 contains 16 residues. V was pared by 1 base and J by 4 bases, with 4 bases of the junction left unmatched. As DNA, the CDR3 is TGTGCCACCAGCAGAGTGTGGGGACAGGGGTACAATGAGCAGTTCTTC. Protein sequence: CATSRVWGQGYNEQFF. The full variable domain, completed using reference TRBV15 and TRBJ2-1, is DAMVIQNPRYQVTQFGKPVTLSCSQTLNHNVMYWYQQKSSQAPKLLFHYYDKDFNNEADTPDNFQSRRPNTSFCFLDIRSPGLGDTAMYLCATSRVWGQGYNEQFFGPGTRLTVL.

In its sample, this clonotype was seen a few times. This chain joins TRBV6-1 and TRBJ2-7; the D gene is possibly TRBD1 (6 bases). Germline-derived CDR1 and CDR2 are MNHNS and SASEGT. V was trimmed by 0 bases and J by 0 bases, leaving 15 bases between them. The CDR3 contains 17 residues. The CDR3 coding sequence is TGTGCCAGCAGTGAAGCGTGGACAGAAAGGAGCTCCTACGAGCAGTACGTC. This translates into CASSEAWTERSSYEQYV.

The chain employs TRBV9 and TRBJ2-3; D is perhaps TRBD2 (6 bases). Trimming left V 3 bases short and J 3 bases short, with 11 bases between. This CDR3 has 14 residues. The germline V gene encodes CDR1 SGDLS and CDR2 YYNGEE. The CDR3 sequence: CASSEDRGTDTQYF. As DNA, the CDR3 is TGTGCCAGCAGCGAGGACCGGGGGACAGATACGCAGTATTTT.

This rearrangement joins TRBV11-2 to TRBJ1-1; TRBD1 is a possible D gene (5 bases). With 5 bases removed from V and 1 base from J, the gap between germline ends came to 14 bases. The germline CDR1 and CDR2 sequences are SGHAT and FQNNGV. This CDR3 comprises 15 residues. CDR3 protein: CASSPKEQGNTEAFF. In DNA, the CDR3 is TGTGCCAGCAGCCCCAAAGAGCAGGGGAACACTGAAGCTTTCTTT.

The V gene is TRBV19, the J gene TRBJ2-3; tentatively, D is TRBD1 or TRBD2 (5 bases each). The CDR3 is 15 residues long. Trimming left V 7 bases short and J 2 bases short, with 16 bases between. CDR1 is LNHDA, CDR2 SQIVND, per germline (reference sequence). The DNA for the CDR3 is TGTGCCAGTACTGCCGGGACGATTAACACAGATACGCAGTATTTT. Translation gives CASTAGTINTDTQYF.

Worth noting for this clonotype: A read error may produce the germline difference seen at one junction end. The chain couples TRBV27 to TRBJ1-1; TRBD1 might be the D (5 bases). This CDR3 has 17 amino acids. Germline V gene lookup returns CDR1 MNHEY and CDR2 SMNVEV (reference sequence). The CDR3 coding sequence is TGTGCCAGCAGTATATCGGGACCCGGGCGGGTGAACACTGAAGCTTTCTTT. Its protein product is CASSISGPGRVNTEAFF.

The rearrangement joins TRBV28 to TRBJ1-5; perhaps TRBD1 as D (5 bases). The CDR3 has 16 amino acids. V gave up 1 base and J gave up 4 bases, with 14 bases separating them. From germline, CDR1 is MDHEN and CDR2 SYDVKM. CDR3 nucleotides: TGTGCCAGCAGTTTATCTCCACAGGTGGGGAATCAGCCCCAGCATTTT. Its protein is CASSLSPQVGNQPQHF.

The chain carries TRBV4-2 and TRBJ2-1; 9 bases match TRBD2. The CDR3 is 17 amino acids. Germline CDR1 reads LGHNA; CDR2 reads YNFKEQ. The V and J ends lost 1 base and 7 bases, in that order; junction bases with no gene match: 11. For the CDR3, the DNA is TGTGCCAGCAGCCAAGTCCCGGTCGGCGGGGGGGAAAATGAGCAGTTCTTC. Translated, it gives CASSQVPVGGGENEQFF.

This clonotype occurred a few times. The rearrangement uses TRBV20-1 and TRBJ1-1; perhaps TRBD1 as D (5 bases). This CDR3 comprises 13 residues. From germline, CDR1 is DFQATT and CDR2 SNEGSKA (reference sequence). CDR3 region: CSVGPLMNTEAFF. The CDR3, as DNA: TGCAGCGTGGGACCATTGATGAACACTGAAGCTTTCTTT.

Notes on this clonotype: A read error may be the cause here, since a much bigger clone is one base away. The chain recombines TRBV7-2 with TRBJ1-5; possible D gene TRBD1, 5 bases. Germline loops: CDR1 SGHTA, CDR2 FQGNSA. The CDR3 length is 13 residues. Trimming pared 7 bases from V and 3 bases from J, leaving 10 bases between. CDR3 coding DNA: TGTGCCAGCATCAGGGTCCTCAATCAGCCCCAGCATTTT. It specifies CASIRVLNQPQHF.

V and J are TRBV4-3 and TRBJ1-5; 7 bases match TRBD1. Trimming at V came to 0 bases and at J to 0 bases, leaving 5 bases not matched to a gene. Germline CDR1 reads LGHNA; CDR2 reads YSLEER. The CDR3 consists of 17 residues. CDR3 sequence reads: CASSQDFAGGSNQPQHF. CDR3 DNA: TGCGCCAGCAGCCAAGATTTTGCAGGGGGTAGCAATCAGCCCCAGCATTTT.

The table lists this clonotype with many counts. This rearrangement joins TRBV12-3 or TRBV12-4 to TRBJ1-4; tentatively, D is TRBD1 (6 bases). The ends were cut back, 4 bases at V and 11 bases at J, with 17 bases in the middle. The CDR3 covers 14 residues. The CDR3 loop is CASSSQGGRGKLFF. DNA of the CDR3: TGTGCCAGCAGTTCACAGGGTGGGAGAGGGAAACTGTTTTTT.

The chain recombines TRBV4-1 with TRBJ2-7; 10 bases are shared with TRBD1. Unmatched junction bases numbered 15, after V lost 4 bases and J lost 0 bases. The CDR3 consists of 19 residues. CDR1 MGHRA and CDR2 YSYEKL come from the germline V gene. Written as DNA, the CDR3 is TGCGCCAGCAGCCCATTGCCGGGACAGGGGACGAAAAGCTCCTACGAGCAGTACTTC. It encodes CASSPLPGQGTKSSYEQYF.

The chain links TRBV9 to TRBJ1-1; no clear D gene. Between the trimmed V and J ends, which lost 4 bases and 1 base, there was a span of 11 bases. The CDR3 length is 14 residues. Germline V gene data show CDR1 as SGDLS and CDR2 as YYNGEE. Here the CDR3 reads CASSPPLRNTEAFF. In DNA, the CDR3 is TGTGCCAGCAGCCCACCCCTGAGGAACACTGAAGCTTTCTTT.

The chain employs TRBV28 and TRBJ1-5; D possibly corresponds to TRBD1 (5 bases). The CDR3 runs 13 residues. V gave up 5 bases and J gave up 3 bases, with 8 bases separating them. From germline, CDR1 is MDHEN and CDR2 SYDVKM. The CDR3 bases are TGTGCCAGCAGTCCAGGACACAATCAGCCCCAGCATTTT. This gives the protein CASSPGHNQPQHF.

This clonotype came up many times. V usage is TRBV7-6 and J usage is TRBJ2-2; 7 nucleotides agree with TRBD2. The CDR3 is made up of 15 amino acids. Germline V gene sequence: CDR1 SGHVS, CDR2 FNYEAQ. With 0 bases clipped from V and 4 bases from J, the junction kept 2 bases outside the gene matches. Here the CDR3 reads CASSLAASGTGELFF. As DNA, the CDR3 is TGTGCCAGCAGCTTAGCGGCTAGCGGCACCGGGGAGCTGTTTTTT.

This clonotype was counted between two and nine times. The V and J genes are TRBV6-5 and TRBJ2-1; 8 nucleotides agree with TRBD2. Trimming cost V 2 bases and J 4 bases; bases outside gene matches: 4. The length of the CDR3 is 15 residues. Germline V lookup: CDR1 MNHEY, CDR2 SVGAGI. The CDR3 DNA is TGTGCCAGCAGTTACCGACTAGCGTATTACAATGAGCAGTTCTTC. Protein: CASSYRLAYYNEQFF.

The chain carries TRBV5-6 and TRBJ2-6; D tentatively fits TRBD1 or TRBD2 (5 bases each). The germline V and J ends were trimmed by 5 bases and 0 bases, with 15 bases remaining between them. From germline, CDR1 is SGHDT and CDR2 YYEEEE. The CDR3 runs to 17 residues. Written as DNA, the CDR3 is TGTGCCAGCAGTCTCCAGGGACCGTTCTCTGGGGCCAACGTCCTGACTTTC. It encodes CASSLQGPFSGANVLTF.

This clonotype was observed a handful of times. The chain links TRBV6-1 to TRBJ2-7, with a possible D match to TRBD1 (5 bases). Trimming removed 6 bases at V and 0 bases at J, with 9 bases between. CDR3 length equals 13 residues. CDR1 and CDR2 (germline): MNHNS, SASEGT. The CDR3 DNA reads TGTGCCAGCAGGCCCAGGGACTCCTACGAGCAGTACTTC. Translation: CASRPRDSYEQYF.